This TCR beta chain was documented in a study of CD8+ T cells in alopecia areata. Study-level findings and limits: Mice gave a clearer picture of TCR sharing than patients did, possibly for HLA-related reasons.

J was trimmed by 7 bases and V by 5 bases; bases with no gene match: 5. This CDR3 has 13 amino acids. Per the germline V gene, CDR1 is GTSNPN and CDR2 is SVGIG (reference sequence). With regard to this clone: Its antigen is unknown.

RNA extraction was followed by reverse transcription into cDNA, which acted as the sequencing template. Sequencing was performed with immunoSEQ multiplex PCR; in TCRdb, only in-frame clones are kept and a portion is missing. The table records more than 95,000 clones, 40% to 55% of them present only once. Source material: NKG2D-low CD8+ T cells sorted from blood. The clonotype originates from a human donor with alopecia areata. This chain joins TRBV30 and TRBJ2-1; 10 bases map to TRBD2. The CDR3 coding sequence is TGTGCCTGGGAGGGACTAGCGTTTAATGAGCAGTTCTTC. Translated, it gives CAWEGLAFNEQFF. Filled out from reference TRBV30 and TRBJ2-1, the complete variable domain reads SQTIHQWPATLVQPVGSPLSLECTVEGTSNPNLYWYRQAAGRGLQLLFYSVGIGQISSEVPQNLSASRPQDRQFILSSKKLLLSDSGFYLCAWEGLAFNEQFFGPGTRLTVL.